What follows describes a single T cell receptor beta chain. This record belongs to a study of blood T cell repertoires in COVID-19. At the level of the study: Some COVID-19 samples were acute and others convalescent; all came from the United States, Italy and Spain.

How the authors handled the data: Counts of nucleated cells, estimated from reference gene primer amplification, were obtained. Assay used: immunoSEQ multiplex PCR; TCRdb lists only in-frame clones, some missing. The DNA gave D and trimming, while V, J and clone size come from that table. This table has 200,000 to 300,000 clones, about 89% appearing once. Participants were placed into cohorts based on the clinical history they reported. The study counted Cohort 3 donors as recovered given two negative PCRs, clearance, or symptom resolution. The CDR3 sequence is 14 residues long. The ends lost 2 bases at V and 7 bases at J; junction bases unmatched: 4. Germline V gene sequence: CDR1 MNHEY, CDR2 SMNVEV (reference sequence).

This chain connects TRBV27 to TRBJ2-1; TRBD2 matches at 8 bases. The sample comprised PBMCs or T cells enriched from blood (not recorded which). This receptor was obtained from a woman aged 18-29 years who had recovered from COVID-19. CDR3 residues: CASSLRGGRNEQFF. The CDR3 nucleotides read TGTGCCAGCAGTTTACGGGGGGGAAGGAATGAGCAGTTCTTC.